This TCR beta chain was retrieved from a study of cytomegalovirus exposure and HLA in healthy donors. Regarding the study as a whole: Cytomegalovirus association was assigned to about 150 TCR beta chains.

Regarding this clone: Antigen unknown.

Germline V CDR1 and CDR2: SGHRS, YFSETQ. Deletions cut 5 bases from V and 7 bases from J, with 16 bases between. CDR3 length: 14 residues. The data were produced by immunoSEQ multiplex PCR, yet TCRdb's version contains in-frame clones alone and is incomplete. The sample shows some 130,000 clones, nearly 90% of them seen only once. This sequence originates from a young woman in good health and CMV-seronegative. Sample: PBMCs. The rearrangement links TRBV5-1 to TRBJ2-1; possible D gene TRBD2, 7 bases. As DNA, the CDR3 is TGCGCCAGCAGAGCTGGGGGGGCCCCAAATGAGCAGTTCTTC. Its protein product is CASRAGGAPNEQFF.